These T cell receptor beta chains were read from a single sample in a study of post-analysis software for immune sequencing data. MiXCR, run by TCRdb on the PCR reads, gives a single entry per CDR3 protein. The sample carries hundreds of thousands of distinct CDR3 sequences, less than 35% recorded once. The sequencing sample was made of blood. The receptors stem from a girl between 10 and 17 years old with multiple sclerosis. Each CDR3 is given with its conserved first and last residue. The order of the fields is CDR3 DNA, CDR3 protein, clone size, J gene, V gene, D gene. D genes are given only for firm matches. Clone size is shown for a subset of rows, as once, few, many or a class of expanded clone.

CDR3nt: TGCAGTGCCCCTCCTCGCTCCTACAATGAGCAGTTCTTC
CDR3aa: CSAPPRSYNEQFF
abundance: NA
j_gene: TRBJ2-1
v_gene: TRBV20-1
d_gene: NA

CDR3nt: TGTGCCAGCAGCTTTTCTCGGGGGAGCACAGATACGCAGTATTTT
CDR3aa: CASSFSRGSTDTQYF
abundance: NA
j_gene: TRBJ2-3
v_gene: TRBV5-8
d_gene: NA

CDR3nt: TGTGCCATCAACGGGGGCAGGAATAATTCACCCCTCCACTTT
CDR3aa: CAINGGRNNSPLHF
abundance: few
j_gene: TRBJ1-6
v_gene: TRBV10-3
d_gene: NA

CDR3nt: TGTGCCAGCAGCCGCGGCAGCAACTATGGCTACACCTTC
CDR3aa: CASSRGSNYGYTF
abundance: few
j_gene: TRBJ1-2
v_gene: TRBV28
d_gene: NA

CDR3nt: TGTGCCAGCACCTTAGAGCGGGGGACTGAAGCTTTCTTT
CDR3aa: CASTLERGTEAFF
abundance: NA
j_gene: TRBJ1-1
v_gene: TRBV7-9
d_gene: NA

CDR3nt: TGCGCCAGCAGCCGAGATGCGGGGGGGTACAGCAATCAGCCCCAGCATTTT
CDR3aa: CASSRDAGGYSNQPQHF
abundance: once
j_gene: TRBJ1-5
v_gene: TRBV4-1
d_gene: NA

CDR3nt: TGTGCCAGCTGGGCCGTGGAAAACATTCAGTACTTC
CDR3aa: CASWAVENIQYF
abundance: NA
j_gene: TRBJ2-4
v_gene: TRBV5-5
d_gene: NA

CDR3nt: TGCAGCGTTGAGGAGGATCGTCGACAGCTAACCCCCAACTATGGCTACACCTTC
CDR3aa: CSVEEDRRQLTPNYGYTF
abundance: NA
j_gene: TRBJ1-2
v_gene: TRBV29-1
d_gene: NA

CDR3nt: TGTGCCAGCAGCTTACCTGGGGTTCGTGGCTACACCTTC
CDR3aa: CASSLPGVRGYTF
abundance: NA
j_gene: TRBJ1-2
v_gene: TRBV7-8
d_gene: NA

CDR3nt: TGCAGTGCCGCCCTAGCGGGGGGTGGTCTAGGAGATACGCAGTATTTT
CDR3aa: CSAALAGGGLGDTQYF
abundance: few
j_gene: TRBJ2-3
v_gene: TRBV20-1
d_gene: TRBD2

CDR3nt: TGTGCCACCAGCAGAGATTCGGTGACTGAAGCTTTCTTT
CDR3aa: CATSRDSVTEAFF
abundance: few
j_gene: TRBJ1-1
v_gene: TRBV15
d_gene: NA

CDR3nt: TGTGCCAGCAGCCAAGCCCCTCTGGGGATAAGCCCTGAAAAACTGTTTTTT
CDR3aa: CASSQAPLGISPEKLFF
abundance: few
j_gene: TRBJ1-4
v_gene: TRBV3-1
d_gene: NA

CDR3nt: TGTGCCAGCAGCCCAGAGGCGCGGGACCTAGCCAAAAACATTCAGTACTTC
CDR3aa: CASSPEARDLAKNIQYF
abundance: NA
j_gene: TRBJ2-4
v_gene: TRBV7-8
d_gene: NA

CDR3nt: TGTGCCAGCCAAGGGGTCGGATGGACTGAAGCTTTCTTT
CDR3aa: CASQGVGWTEAFF
abundance: NA
j_gene: TRBJ1-1
v_gene: TRBV7-9
d_gene: NA

CDR3nt: TGTGCCAGCAGCTTAGAGTCTAGGGGTAGGGATAGCAATCAACCCCAGCATTTT
CDR3aa: CASSLESRGRDSNQPQHF
abundance: NA
j_gene: TRBJ1-5
v_gene: TRBV7-8
d_gene: NA

CDR3nt: TGTGCCAGCAGCCAAGGGAAGGCAGGGGGCATGGATACGCAGTATTTT
CDR3aa: CASSQGKAGGMDTQYF
abundance: NA
j_gene: TRBJ2-3
v_gene: TRBV3-1
d_gene: TRBD1

CDR3nt: TGTGCCAGCACCAAATCCCGGGACAGGGGTCATGAGCAGTTCTTC
CDR3aa: CASTKSRDRGHEQFF
abundance: few
j_gene: TRBJ2-1
v_gene: TRBV7-8
d_gene: TRBD1

CDR3nt: TGTGCCAGCAGCCAAGTAACAGATACGCAGTATTTT
CDR3aa: CASSQVTDTQYF
abundance: many
j_gene: TRBJ2-3
v_gene: TRBV4-2
d_gene: NA

CDR3nt: TGTGCCAGCAGCTGGACAGGGGGTTCCCACGAGCAGTACTTC
CDR3aa: CASSWTGGSHEQYF
abundance: NA
j_gene: TRBJ2-7
v_gene: TRBV28
d_gene: TRBD1

CDR3nt: TGCGCCAGCAGCCCGACAGGGGTCGATGACACTGAAGCTTTCTTT
CDR3aa: CASSPTGVDDTEAFF
abundance: NA
j_gene: TRBJ1-1
v_gene: TRBV4-1
d_gene: TRBD1

CDR3nt: TGTGCCAGCAGCTTCCCCCGAGCGGGAGGGGCAGATACGCAGTATTTT
CDR3aa: CASSFPRAGGADTQYF
abundance: NA
j_gene: TRBJ2-3
v_gene: TRBV7-9
d_gene: TRBD2

CDR3nt: TGTGCCAGCAGCCAAGCCGGGACAGCGCCCTACGAGCAGTACTTC
CDR3aa: CASSQAGTAPYEQYF
abundance: NA
j_gene: TRBJ2-7
v_gene: TRBV7-2
d_gene: TRBD1